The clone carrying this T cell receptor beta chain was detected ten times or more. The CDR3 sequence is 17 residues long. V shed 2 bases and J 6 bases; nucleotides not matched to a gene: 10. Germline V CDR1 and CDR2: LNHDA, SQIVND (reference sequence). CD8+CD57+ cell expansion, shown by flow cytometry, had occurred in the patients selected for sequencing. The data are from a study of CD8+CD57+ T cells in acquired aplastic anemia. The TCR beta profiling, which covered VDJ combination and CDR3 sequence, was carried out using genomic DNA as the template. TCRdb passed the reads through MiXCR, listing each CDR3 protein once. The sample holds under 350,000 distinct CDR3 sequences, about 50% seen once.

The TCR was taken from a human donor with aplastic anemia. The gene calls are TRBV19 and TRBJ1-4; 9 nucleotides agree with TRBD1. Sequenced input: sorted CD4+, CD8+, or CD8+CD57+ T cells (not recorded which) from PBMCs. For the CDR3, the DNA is TGTGCCAGTAGTATAACGGGGCCGGGACAGGGTTATGAAAAACTGTTTTTT. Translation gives CASSITGPGQGYEKLFF.